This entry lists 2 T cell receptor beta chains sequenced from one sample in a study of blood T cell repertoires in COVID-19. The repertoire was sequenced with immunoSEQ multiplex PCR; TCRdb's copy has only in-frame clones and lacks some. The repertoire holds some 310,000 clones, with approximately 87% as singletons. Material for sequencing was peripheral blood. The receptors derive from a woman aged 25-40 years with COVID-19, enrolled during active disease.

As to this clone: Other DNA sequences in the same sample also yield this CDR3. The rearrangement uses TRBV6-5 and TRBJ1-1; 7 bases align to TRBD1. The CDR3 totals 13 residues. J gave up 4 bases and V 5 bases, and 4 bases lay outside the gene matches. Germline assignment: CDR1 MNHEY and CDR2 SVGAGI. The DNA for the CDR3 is TGTGCCAGCAGTCTCCCAGGGGGCACTGAAGCTTTCTTT. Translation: CASSLPGGTEAFF.

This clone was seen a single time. CDR3 sequence (DNA): TGTGCCAGTAGTATGGGTAACAGGGCGGCCCACGAGCAGTACTTC. It yields the protein CASSMGNRAAHEQYF. The chain employs TRBV19 and TRBJ2-7; D might be TRBD1 (6 bases). The germline V gene encodes CDR1 LNHDA and CDR2 SQIVND (reference sequence). This CDR3 is 15 amino acids long. V was trimmed by 3 bases and J by 5 bases, leaving 17 bases between them.